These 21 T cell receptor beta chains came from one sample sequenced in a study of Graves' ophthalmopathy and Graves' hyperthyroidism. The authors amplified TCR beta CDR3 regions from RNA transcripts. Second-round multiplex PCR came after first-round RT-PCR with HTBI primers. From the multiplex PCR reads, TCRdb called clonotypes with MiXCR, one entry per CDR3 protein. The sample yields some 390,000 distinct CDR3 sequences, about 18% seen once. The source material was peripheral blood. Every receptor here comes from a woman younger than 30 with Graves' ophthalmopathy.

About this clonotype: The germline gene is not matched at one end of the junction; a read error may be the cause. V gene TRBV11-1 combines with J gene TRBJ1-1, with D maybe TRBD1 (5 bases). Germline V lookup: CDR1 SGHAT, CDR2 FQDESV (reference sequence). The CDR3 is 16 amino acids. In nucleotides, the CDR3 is TGTGCCAGCAGCTTAGGCCCAGGGTTTCTAAGGACTGAAGCCTTCTTT. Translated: CASSLGPGFLRTEAFF.

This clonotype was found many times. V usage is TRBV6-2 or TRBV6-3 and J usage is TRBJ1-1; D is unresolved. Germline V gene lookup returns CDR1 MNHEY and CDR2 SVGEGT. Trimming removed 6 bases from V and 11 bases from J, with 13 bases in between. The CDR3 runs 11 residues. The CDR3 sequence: CASSSRGLAFF. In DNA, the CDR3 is TGTGCCAGCAGCTCAAGAGGGTTGGCTTTCTTT.

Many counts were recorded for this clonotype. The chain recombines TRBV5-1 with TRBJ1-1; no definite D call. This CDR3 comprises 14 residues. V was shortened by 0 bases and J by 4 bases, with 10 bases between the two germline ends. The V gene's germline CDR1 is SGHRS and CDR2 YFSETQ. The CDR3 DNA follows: TGCGCCAGCAGCTTGGAGGAAATGGTCACTGAAGCTTTCTTT. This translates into CASSLEEMVTEAFF.

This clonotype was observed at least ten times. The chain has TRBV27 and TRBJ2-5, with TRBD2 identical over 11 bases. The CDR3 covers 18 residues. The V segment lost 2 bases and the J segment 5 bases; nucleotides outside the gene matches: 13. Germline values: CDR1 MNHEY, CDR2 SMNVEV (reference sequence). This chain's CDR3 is CASSLQPPLAGGAETQYF. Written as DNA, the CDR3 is TGTGCCAGCAGTTTACAGCCTCCTCTAGCGGGAGGAGCGGAGACCCAGTACTTC.

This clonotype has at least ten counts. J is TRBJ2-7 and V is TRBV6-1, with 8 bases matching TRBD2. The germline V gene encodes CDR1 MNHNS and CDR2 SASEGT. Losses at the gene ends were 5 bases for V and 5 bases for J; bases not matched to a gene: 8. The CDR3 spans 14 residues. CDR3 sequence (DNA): TGTGCCAGCAGTCCGACTAGCGCTAATGACGAGCAGTACTTC. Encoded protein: CASSPTSANDEQYF.

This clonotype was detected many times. CDR3 loop: CSVEGAGRVHEQYF. The CDR3 coding sequence is TGCAGCGTTGAAGGGGCAGGGAGAGTGCACGAGCAGTACTTC. V and J are TRBV29-1 and TRBJ2-7; D may be TRBD1 or TRBD2 (5 bases each). The CDR3 is 14 amino acids. The ends were cut back, 1 base at V and 5 bases at J, with 15 bases in the middle. The germline V gene has CDR1 SQVTM and CDR2 ANQGSEA.

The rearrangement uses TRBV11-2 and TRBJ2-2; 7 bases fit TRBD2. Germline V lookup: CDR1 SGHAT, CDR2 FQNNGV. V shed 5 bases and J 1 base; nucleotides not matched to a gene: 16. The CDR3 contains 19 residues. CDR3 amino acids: CASSANPAWEGMNTGELFF. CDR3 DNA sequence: TGTGCCAGCAGCGCAAATCCAGCTTGGGAGGGGATGAACACCGGGGAGCTGTTTTTT.

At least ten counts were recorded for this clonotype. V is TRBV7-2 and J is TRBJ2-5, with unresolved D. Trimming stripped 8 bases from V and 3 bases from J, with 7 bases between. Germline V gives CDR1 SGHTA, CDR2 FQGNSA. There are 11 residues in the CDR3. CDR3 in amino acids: CASGPKETQYF. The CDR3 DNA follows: TGTGCCAGCGGACCGAAAGAGACCCAGTACTTC. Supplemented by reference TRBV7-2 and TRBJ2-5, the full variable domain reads GAGVSQSPSNKVTEKGKDVELRCDPISGHTALYWYRQSLGQGLEFLIYFQGNSAPDKSGLPSDRFSAERTGGSVSTLTIQRTQQEDSAVYLCASGPKETQYFGPGTRLLVL.

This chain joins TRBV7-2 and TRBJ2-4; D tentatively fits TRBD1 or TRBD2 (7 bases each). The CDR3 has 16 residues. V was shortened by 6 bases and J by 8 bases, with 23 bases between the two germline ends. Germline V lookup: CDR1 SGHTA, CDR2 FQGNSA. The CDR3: CASRGGEGANSHIQYF. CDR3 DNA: TGTGCCAGCAGAGGGGGGGAGGGGGCGAACAGCCACATTCAGTACTTC.

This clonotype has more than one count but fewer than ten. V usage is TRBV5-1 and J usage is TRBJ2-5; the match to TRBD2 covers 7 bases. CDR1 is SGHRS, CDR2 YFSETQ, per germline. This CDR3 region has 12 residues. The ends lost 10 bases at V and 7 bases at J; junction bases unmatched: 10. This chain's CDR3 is CAGGGALGTQYF. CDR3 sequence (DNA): TGCGCCGGGGGAGGGGCCTTGGGGACCCAGTACTTC.

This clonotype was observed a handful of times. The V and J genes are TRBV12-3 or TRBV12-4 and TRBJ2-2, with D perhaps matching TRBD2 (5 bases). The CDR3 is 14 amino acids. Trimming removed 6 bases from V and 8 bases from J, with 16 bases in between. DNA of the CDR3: TGTGCCAGCAGCCCCGTGCGGGCAAATGGGGAGCTGTTTTTT. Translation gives CASSPVRANGELFF.

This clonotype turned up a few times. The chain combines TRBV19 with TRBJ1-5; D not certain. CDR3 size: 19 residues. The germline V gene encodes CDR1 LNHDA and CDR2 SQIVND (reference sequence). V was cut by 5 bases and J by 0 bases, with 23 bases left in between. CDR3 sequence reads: CASSSRHLRKGYSNQPQHF. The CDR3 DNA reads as TGTGCCAGTAGTTCCCGACACCTCCGGAAGGGTTATAGCAATCAGCCCCAGCATTTT.

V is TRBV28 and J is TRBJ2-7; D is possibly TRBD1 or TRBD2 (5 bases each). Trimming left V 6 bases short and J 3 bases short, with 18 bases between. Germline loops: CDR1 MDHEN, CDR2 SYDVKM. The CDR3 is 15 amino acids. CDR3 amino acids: CASSSGDLLGYEQYF. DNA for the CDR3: TGTGCCAGCAGCTCCGGGGACCTCCTTGGCTACGAGCAGTACTTC.

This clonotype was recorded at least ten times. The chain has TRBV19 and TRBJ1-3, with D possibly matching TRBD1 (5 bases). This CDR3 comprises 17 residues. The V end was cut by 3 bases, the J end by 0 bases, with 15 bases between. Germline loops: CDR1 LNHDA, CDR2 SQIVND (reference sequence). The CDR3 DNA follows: TGTGCCAGTAGTATCGTACACCGGGGCGCCTCTGGAAACACCATATATTTT. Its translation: CASSIVHRGASGNTIYF.

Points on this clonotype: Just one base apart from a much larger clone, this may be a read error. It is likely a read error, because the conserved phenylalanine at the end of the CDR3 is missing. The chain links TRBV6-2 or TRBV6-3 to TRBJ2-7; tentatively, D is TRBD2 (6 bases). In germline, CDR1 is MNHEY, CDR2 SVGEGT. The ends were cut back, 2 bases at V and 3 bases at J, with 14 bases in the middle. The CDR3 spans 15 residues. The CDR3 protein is CASSYLGTFNYEQYS. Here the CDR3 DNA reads TGTGCCAGCAGTTACCTTGGGACTTTCAACTACGAGCAGTACTCC.

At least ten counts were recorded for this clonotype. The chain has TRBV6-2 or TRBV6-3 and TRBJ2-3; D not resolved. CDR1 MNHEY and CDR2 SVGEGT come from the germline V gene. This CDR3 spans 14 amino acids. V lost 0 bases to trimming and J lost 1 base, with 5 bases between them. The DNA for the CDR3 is TGTGCCAGCAGTTACTCGCAGGGCACAGATACGCAGTATTTT. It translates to CASSYSQGTDTQYF.

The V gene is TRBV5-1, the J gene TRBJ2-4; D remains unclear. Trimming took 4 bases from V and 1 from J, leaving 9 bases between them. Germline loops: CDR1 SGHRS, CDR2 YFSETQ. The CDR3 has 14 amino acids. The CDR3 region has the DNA TGCGCCAGCAGCCCTCTGGGGGCCAAAAACATTCAGTACTTC. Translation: CASSPLGAKNIQYF.

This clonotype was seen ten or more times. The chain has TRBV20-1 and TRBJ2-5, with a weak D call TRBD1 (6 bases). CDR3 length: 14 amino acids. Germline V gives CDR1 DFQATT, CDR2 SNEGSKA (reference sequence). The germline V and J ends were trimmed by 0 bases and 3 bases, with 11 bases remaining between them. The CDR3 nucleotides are TGCAGTGCTAGAGATGCGTGGACAGAAGAGACCCAGTACTTC. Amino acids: CSARDAWTEETQYF.

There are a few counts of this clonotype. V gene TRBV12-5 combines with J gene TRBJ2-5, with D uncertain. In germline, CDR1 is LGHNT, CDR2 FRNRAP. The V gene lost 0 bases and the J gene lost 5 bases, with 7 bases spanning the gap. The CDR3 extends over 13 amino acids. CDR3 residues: CASGLVNLETQYF. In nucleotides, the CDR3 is TGTGCTAGTGGTTTGGTAAATTTGGAGACCCAGTACTTC.

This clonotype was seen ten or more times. The CDR3 DNA reads TGTGCCAGCAGTTATGGGACTAGCGGTACTAACTACGAGCAGTACTTC. It encodes CASSYGTSGTNYEQYF. The chain recombines TRBV6-2 or TRBV6-3 with TRBJ2-7; 11 bases map to TRBD2. Germline assignment: CDR1 MNHEY and CDR2 SVGEGT. The CDR3 is 16 residues long. V dropped 3 bases and J dropped 3; count of bases not matched to a gene: 7.

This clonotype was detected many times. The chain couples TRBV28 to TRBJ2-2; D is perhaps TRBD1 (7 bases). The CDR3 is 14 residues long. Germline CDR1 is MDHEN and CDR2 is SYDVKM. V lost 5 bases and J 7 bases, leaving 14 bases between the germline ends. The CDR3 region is CASSEIRGDGELFF. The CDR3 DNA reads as TGTGCCAGCAGTGAGATCAGGGGGGACGGGGAGCTGTTTTTT.